This T cell receptor beta chain was sequenced in a study of blood T cell repertoires in COVID-19. Across the whole study: COVID-19 samples, acute and convalescent, were from the United States, Italy and Spain. T cells, B-cell-depleted T cells, or PBMCs supplied cDNA or gDNA.

The CDR3 length is 12 residues. In germline, CDR1 is MNHNS, CDR2 SASEGT. For this clone: A junction end diverges from the germline sequence, so it may reflect a read error.

As originally analysed: Nucleated cell counts were estimated from reference gene primer amplification. The data were produced by immunoSEQ multiplex PCR, yet TCRdb's version contains in-frame clones alone and is incomplete. That table is the source of V, J and clone size, and D and trimming were worked out from the DNA. The sample includes around 100,000 clones, about 88% of them seen just once. The chain uses TRBV6-1 and TRBJ2-7; perhaps TRBD2 as D (6 bases). Sequenced input: peripheral blood. This sequence was found in an elderly man with acute or convalescent COVID-19. The CDR3 spells CASSEAGGYGVF. In DNA form, the CDR3 reads TGTGCCAGCAGTGAAGCGGGAGGCTACGGAGTCTTC.